This T cell receptor (beta chain) was documented in a study of early T cells in non-severe SARS-CoV-2 infection. On the study more broadly: Chains were unpaired, as sequencing was done on bulk RNA from unsorted whole blood. Study observations and caveats: Sequences matched to VDJdb favored anti-spike CD8 responses, while private and CD4 specificities were missed.

The germline CDR1 and CDR2 sequences are SGHTA and FQGNSA. CDR3 length: 13 amino acids. V lost 1 base to trimming and J lost 9 bases, with 10 bases between them. This clonotype was found once. Its antigen is undetermined. Individual cDNA molecules received unique molecular identifiers. Each CDR3 protein is one row after TCRdb ran MiXCR on the 5' RACE reads. The repertoire holds some 60,000 distinct CDR3 sequences, roughly a tenth seen once, with over 8.5% in the top ten. The sequenced material came from whole blood. The clonotype was recovered from an adult who was a healthcare worker with PCR-confirmed SARS-CoV-2 infection or an uninfected control (not recorded which). The rearrangement uses TRBV7-2 and TRBJ1-5; unclear D gene. CDR3 coding DNA: TGTGCCAGCAGCTTAGAAGGCTCTGGGCCCCAGCATTTT. It yields the protein CASSLEGSGPQHF.